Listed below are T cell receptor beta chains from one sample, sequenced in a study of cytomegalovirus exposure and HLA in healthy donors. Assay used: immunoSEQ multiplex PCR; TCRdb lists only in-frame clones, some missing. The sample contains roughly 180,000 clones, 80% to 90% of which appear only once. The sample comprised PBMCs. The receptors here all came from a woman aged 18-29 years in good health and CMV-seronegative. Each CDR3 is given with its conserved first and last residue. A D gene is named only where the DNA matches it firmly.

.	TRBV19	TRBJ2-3	TGTGCCAGTAGACCAACTAGCACAGATACGCAGTATTTT	CASRPTSTDTQYF
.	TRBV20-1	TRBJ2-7	TGCAGTGCCCACAGATACGAGCAGTACTTC	CSAHRYEQYF
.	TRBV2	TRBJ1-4	TGTGCCAGCAGTTACCGAGTGCATAATGAAAAACTGTTTTTT	CASSYRVHNEKLFF
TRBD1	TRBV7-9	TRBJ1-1	TGTTCCAGCAGCTCCAGGAGGACAGGCAACACTGAAGCTTTCTTT	CSSSSRRTGNTEAFF
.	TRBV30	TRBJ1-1	TGTGCCTGGAGTTTAGGGGTGAACACTGAAGCTTTCTTT	CAWSLGVNTEAFF
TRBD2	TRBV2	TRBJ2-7	TGTGCCAGCAGTGGGAGGCTAGCGGGAGCCTCCTACGAGCAGTACTTC	CASSGRLAGASYEQYF
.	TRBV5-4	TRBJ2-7	TGTGCCAGCAGCTCTCGGGTTTCCTACGAGCAGTACTTC	CASSSRVSYEQYF
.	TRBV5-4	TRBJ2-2	TGTGCCAGCAGCCTTAACCCGGGAGTCTACACCGGGGAGCTGTTTTTT	CASSLNPGVYTGELFF
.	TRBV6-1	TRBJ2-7	TGTGCCAGCAGTGAAAGCCGGGTGATCAGGGTGGAGCAGTACTTC	CASSESRVIRVEQYF
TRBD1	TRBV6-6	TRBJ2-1	TGTGCCAGCAGACCTTATACGGGACAGGGGATACATGAGCAGTTCTTC	CASRPYTGQGIHEQFF
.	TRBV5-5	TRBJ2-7	TGTGCCAGCAGCCGCGTGAGGGACTACGAGCAGTACTTC	CASSRVRDYEQYF